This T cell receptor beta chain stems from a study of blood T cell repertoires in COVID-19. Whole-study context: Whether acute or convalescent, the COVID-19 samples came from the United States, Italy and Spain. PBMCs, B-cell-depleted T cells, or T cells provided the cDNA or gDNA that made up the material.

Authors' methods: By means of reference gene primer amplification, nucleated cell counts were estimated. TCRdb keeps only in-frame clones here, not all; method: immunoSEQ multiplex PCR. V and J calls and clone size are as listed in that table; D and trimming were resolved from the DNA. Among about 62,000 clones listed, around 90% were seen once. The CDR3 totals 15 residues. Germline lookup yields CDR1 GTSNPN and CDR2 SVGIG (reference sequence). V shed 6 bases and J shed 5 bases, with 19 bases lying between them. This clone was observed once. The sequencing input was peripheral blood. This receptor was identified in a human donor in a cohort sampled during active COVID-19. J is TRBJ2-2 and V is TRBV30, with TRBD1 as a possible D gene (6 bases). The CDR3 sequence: CACSYTGSGTGELFF. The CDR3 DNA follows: TGTGCCTGTTCCTACACAGGGAGTGGAACCGGGGAGCTGTTTTTT.